These 13 T cell receptor beta chains originate from one sample sequenced in a study of shared clonotypes between healthy human individuals. The assay was immunoSEQ multiplex PCR, and TCRdb's table has in-frame clones only and misses some. The sample yields 300,000 or so clones, around 74% seen once. The source material was memory CD4+ T cells sorted from blood. Documented subset: CD45RA-negative fraction. The source of these receptors is a man aged 25-45 years in good health.

V and J are TRBV28 and TRBJ2-2, with D maybe TRBD1 (5 bases). Trimming removed 6 bases at V and 2 bases at J, with 16 bases between. CDR3 length equals 16 residues. Germline loops: CDR1 MDHEN, CDR2 SYDVKM. The CDR3 protein is CASSLWGTINTGELFF. The CDR3 nucleotides read TGTGCCAGCAGCCTTTGGGGCACGATTAACACCGGGGAGCTGTTTTTT.

The chain uses TRBV5-1 and TRBJ2-1; 10 nucleotides line up with TRBD2. Germline values: CDR1 SGHRS, CDR2 YFSETQ. The CDR3 has 15 residues. The junction had 5 bases not matched to a gene; V was cut back by 4 bases and J by 4 bases. DNA of the CDR3: TGCGCCAGCAGCGCCGGGACTAGCGAGTACAATGAGCAGTTCTTC. It codes for CASSAGTSEYNEQFF. The full variable domain, with the rest looked up from reference TRBV5-1 and TRBJ2-1, is KAGVTQTPRYLIKTRGQQVTLSCSPISGHRSVSWYQQTPGQGLQFLFEYFSETQRNKGNFPGRFSGRQFSNSRSEMNVSTLELGDSALYLCASSAGTSEYNEQFFGPGTRLTVL.

Remarks on this clone: The identical CDR3 is also encoded by other nucleotide sequences in the sample. The V gene is TRBV7-2, the J gene TRBJ1-5, with a possible D match to TRBD1 (5 bases). The CDR3 sequence is 13 residues long. Germline V gives CDR1 SGHTA, CDR2 FQGNSA. The V end lost 4 bases, the J end lost 6 bases, and 10 bases lay between the germline ends. CDR3 sequence: CASSSQGAQPQHF. In DNA, the CDR3 is TGTGCCAGCAGCTCGCAGGGCGCTCAGCCCCAGCATTTT. The whole variable domain, remainder taken from reference TRBV7-2 and TRBJ1-5, is GAGVSQSPSNKVTEKGKDVELRCDPISGHTALYWYRQSLGQGLEFLIYFQGNSAPDKSGLPSDRFSAERTGGSVSTLTIQRTQQEDSAVYLCASSSQGAQPQHFGDGTRLSIL.

The chain combines TRBV6-5 with TRBJ2-2; TRBD1 matches at 7 bases. With V trimmed by 6 bases and J by 1 base, 2 bases remained unmatched. Germline lookup yields CDR1 MNHEY and CDR2 SVGAGI. The CDR3 contains 14 residues. This chain's CDR3 is CASRRTGNTGELFF. The CDR3 coding sequence is TGTGCCAGCAGGAGGACAGGGAACACCGGGGAGCTGTTTTTT.

This chain connects TRBV7-2 to TRBJ2-3; no clear D. The CDR3 contains 14 residues. The V gene lost 2 bases and the J gene lost 6 bases, with 12 bases spanning the gap. Germline lookup yields CDR1 SGHTA and CDR2 FQGNSA. The CDR3 sequence is CASSLSNDWDTQYF. The CDR3 nucleotides read TGTGCCAGCAGCTTATCCAATGATTGGGATACGCAGTATTTT.

This clone was found many times. Different DNA sequences within this sample yield the same CDR3. The J gene is TRBJ2-6, the V gene TRBV5-4; 16 positions agree with TRBD2. Trimming took 4 bases from V and 4 from J; bases not matched to a gene: 5. The germline gives CDR1 SGHNT, CDR2 YYREEE (reference sequence). The CDR3 loop spans 18 amino acids. The CDR3 DNA sequence: TGTGCCAGCAGCCGGGGACTAGCGGGAGGGGGAGGGGCCAACGTCCTGACTTTC. Its translation is CASSRGLAGGGGANVLTF.

This chain uses TRBV28 with TRBJ1-2; 9 bases agree with TRBD1. V shed 6 bases, J shed 8 bases, and the junction held 10 bases outside the gene matches. Germline CDR1 MDHEN, CDR2 SYDVKM. The CDR3 is made up of 14 amino acids. CDR3 residues: CASRVQGASRGYTF. For the CDR3, the DNA is TGTGCCAGCAGGGTACAGGGGGCGTCACGAGGCTACACCTTC.

This clone was recorded a few times. The rearrangement joins TRBV10-3 to TRBJ1-4, with D perhaps matching TRBD1 (6 bases). The CDR3 spans 13 residues. V gave up 10 bases and J gave up 6 bases, with 15 bases separating them. From germline, CDR1 is ENHRY and CDR2 SYGVKD. In DNA, the CDR3 is TGTGCCACCGGGAGAAACAGGGATGAAAAACTGTTTTTT. It translates to CATGRNRDEKLFF.

The chain recombines TRBV6-5 with TRBJ2-2; a possible D gene is TRBD2 (6 bases). Deletions cut 2 bases from V and 2 bases from J, with 12 bases between. CDR3 length: 16 residues. Germline V lookup: CDR1 MNHEY, CDR2 SVGAGI. The CDR3 DNA reads as TGTGCCAGCAGTTACGGGGGGTTCTTTAACACCGGGGAGCTGTTTTTT. Its translation: CASSYGGFFNTGELFF.

The chain recombines TRBV27 with TRBJ1-1, with D tentatively TRBD1 (5 bases). V lost 2 bases and J lost 2, with 12 bases in between. Germline loops: CDR1 MNHEY, CDR2 SMNVEV (reference sequence). This CDR3 has 15 residues. CDR3 sequence (DNA): TGTGCCAGCAGTTTAAGGGGCTCAGTAAACACTGAAGCTTTCTTT. Its translation is CASSLRGSVNTEAFF.

This clone was seen a handful of times. The V and J genes are TRBV7-6 and TRBJ2-7; 12 nucleotides agree with TRBD2. Trimming cost V 2 bases and J 5 bases; bases outside gene matches: 4. This CDR3 comprises 15 residues. Per the germline V gene, CDR1 is SGHVS and CDR2 is FNYEAQ. The CDR3 nucleotides read TGTGCCAGCAGCTTATCTCGGACTAGCGGGAACGAGCAGTACTTC. It is translated as CASSLSRTSGNEQYF.

This clone occurred a few times. This CDR3 is also generated by other DNA sequences in the sample. The V gene is TRBV18, the J gene TRBJ2-2; TRBD2 aligns across 8 bases. The CDR3 has 17 residues. Germline trimming cut 3 bases from V and 2 bases from J; bases unmatched to any gene: 8. CDR1 and CDR2 from the germline V gene are KGHSH and LQKENI. CDR3 in amino acids: CASSPPGLAGNTGELFF. The CDR3 DNA sequence: TGTGCCAGCTCACCCCCGGGGCTAGCGGGCAACACCGGGGAGCTGTTTTTT.

The chain couples TRBV7-2 to TRBJ2-7; tentatively, D is TRBD2 (5 bases). The CDR3 has 15 residues. V shed 5 bases and J shed 6 bases, with 20 bases lying between them. Germline CDR1 is SGHTA and CDR2 is FQGNSA. For the CDR3, the DNA is TGTGCCAGCAGCCTTCTGGAGCGGACCTTACTCGAGCAGTACTTC. Amino acids: CASSLLERTLLEQYF.